This T cell receptor beta chain is drawn from a study of regulatory T cells in long-lasting Graves disease (TCRdb year 2021). For the wider study: Persistent Graves' disease was defined as persistently positive TSH receptor autoantibodies together with antithyroid drug treatment for over 5 years. The study was conducted in China and was registered as a clinical trial. On average, persistent Graves' disease patients in the clinical cohort had been on antithyroid drugs for approximately ten years. Persistent Graves' disease patients were compared with newly diagnosed Graves' disease patients by peripheral blood TCR sequencing and RNA sequencing. TCR sequencing covered 13 persistent and roughly 20 newly diagnosed Graves' disease patients, some 33 samples in total. Overall results and qualifications from the work: Persistent disease showed preferential use of TRBV28, TRBJ1-2 and TRBJ2-5, whereas newly diagnosed disease favored TRBV20-1 and TRBJ2-1. Only the TCR beta chain was sequenced and analyzed. Only peripheral blood was studied, because thyroid tissue, the primary lesion, was inaccessible. A larger number of public clonotypes was shared among persistent patients (under 3,000) than among newly diagnosed patients (around 870). The authors noted that the small sample size was a limitation that may lower accuracy. Compared with newly diagnosed patients, patients with persistent Graves' disease had lower TCR Shannon entropy and fewer highly expanded clones, which suggests clonal expansion.

As to this clonotype: Its antigen remains unidentified. Base qualities are not at hand, and no much larger clone is one base apart.

This specimen's time point label, interpreted: persistent/refractory GD, antithyroid drugs over 5 years with positive TRAb. RNA was extracted from PBMCs in TRIzol for both TCR sequencing and RNA sequencing. The diagnosis of Graves' disease followed American Thyroid Association guidelines. Recruitment of patients was carried out at an endocrinology department in Xi'an, China. Each patient gave 7.5 to 10 milliliters of peripheral blood, collected in an EDTA anticoagulant tube. Ficoll Paque Plus density gradient separation was used to isolate PBMCs, and no further T cell sorting was performed. An Agilent 2100 Bioanalyzer and agarose gel were used to assess RNA quality, and a NanoDrop 2000 was used to measure RNA concentration. Library preparation was by multiplex PCR. The sample was run on an Illumina HiSeq 4000. TCR beta libraries were built with iRepertoire HTBI primers and Arm-PCR amplification of CDR3 regions. Before sequencing, the PCR products went through gel purification. On the study's bioinformatics: Across samples, around 58 TRBV and 13 to 15 TRBJ segments were identified and used for gene usage analysis of CDR3 amino acid clonotypes. COPE and FqMerger were used to merge filtered high-quality paired reads into contigs. BLAST was used to align contigs to IMGT TRBV, TRBD and TRBJ reference genes, with CDR3 defined following IMGT. Any clonotype with a frequency above 0.1% was counted as a highly expanded clone. Repertoire diversity was measured by Shannon entropy, and V-J evenness by the Gini coefficient. A clonotype found in more than one individual was treated as public. TCRdb trimmed the raw reads at Q25, called clones with MiXCR and kept productive beta chains. One record per CDR3 amino acid sequence lists the most common genes and DNA. These V and J calls are TCRdb output, not the study's own analysis. For this sample the table gives roughly 400,000 distinct CDR3 sequences, of which approximately 22% were detected only once. 14% of the sample lies in the top ten.

V ends up 2 bases short and J 6 bases short, with an unmatched junction base count of 5. The CDR3 spans 14 residues, from the cysteine through the phenylalanine. Only the CDR3 portion is preserved as DNA: 42 bases, with reading frame beginning at the first base. From the germline V gene, CDR1 is SGHDN and CDR2 is FVKESK. The chain links TRBV14 with TRBJ2-7, with 9 bases in between that match TRBD1. The receptor comes from a female donor with Graves disease. The sample consisted of peripheral blood mononuclear cells (PBMCs), taken when the disease was refractory, from a patient treated with antithyroid drugs. The CDR3 reads CASSQKGQGGEQYF. At the DNA level, the sequence is TGTGCCAGCAGCCAAAAGGGACAGGGAGGCGAGCAGTACTTC.